Shown below are 9 T cell receptor beta chains from a single sample sequenced in a study of chemoradiotherapy in HPV16-positive cancers. Sequenced by immunoSEQ multiplex PCR; TCRdb stores in-frame clones only, minus some. The sample lists 2,500 to 3,500 clones, roughly four fifths seen once, with 2.5% to 3.5% in the top ten. The sequencing here drew on tumor tissue, taken from a patient who underwent chemoradiotherapy. These receptors came from a human donor with HPV-associated anogenital cancer.

The rearrangement uses TRBV5-1 and TRBJ2-7; maybe TRBD1 (6 bases). Trimming stripped 2 bases from V and 0 bases from J, with 15 bases between. The CDR3 loop spans 16 amino acids. Germline V CDR1 and CDR2: SGHRS, YFSETQ. The CDR3 reads CASSLRRDTSSYEQYF. In DNA form, the CDR3 reads TGCGCCAGCAGCTTACGCCGGGACACCAGCTCCTACGAGCAGTACTTC. The variable domain in full, completed from reference TRBV5-1 and TRBJ2-7, reads KAGVTQTPRYLIKTRGQQVTLSCSPISGHRSVSWYQQTPGQGLQFLFEYFSETQRNKGNFPGRFSGRQFSNSRSEMNVSTLELGDSALYLCASSLRRDTSSYEQYFGPGTRLTVT.

V usage is TRBV7-2 and J usage is TRBJ2-1, with unresolved D. This CDR3 spans 15 amino acids. Germline-derived CDR1 and CDR2 are SGHTA and FQGNSA. V gave up 0 bases and J gave up 7 bases, with 13 bases separating them. Written as DNA, the CDR3 is TGTGCCAGCAGCTTAGCCAGCAGGAAGGGAAATGAGCAGTTCTTC. Translated: CASSLASRKGNEQFF.

V and J are TRBV19 and TRBJ1-4; TRBD1 aligns across 11 bases. Germline-derived CDR1 and CDR2 are LNHDA and SQIVND (reference sequence). Trimming removed 5 bases from V and 7 bases from J; junction bases left unmatched: 6. This CDR3 contains 15 residues. This CDR3 is CASSSSGTGGEKLFF. The CDR3 DNA is TGTGCCAGTAGTTCGTCCGGGACAGGGGGTGAAAAACTGTTTTTT.

As DNA, the CDR3 is TGTGCCTTAGGGGGGGGGAGCTCTGGAAACACCATATATTTT. Protein: CALGGGSSGNTIYF. The rearrangement uses TRBV30 and TRBJ1-3; D is possibly TRBD1 (6 bases). Germline loops: CDR1 GTSNPN, CDR2 SVGIG (reference sequence). This CDR3 spans 14 amino acids. The ends were cut back, 7 bases at V and 0 bases at J, with 13 bases in the middle. The full variable domain, with the rest looked up from reference TRBV30 and TRBJ1-3, is SQTIHQWPATLVQPVGSPLSLECTVEGTSNPNLYWYRQAAGRGLQLLFYSVGIGQISSEVPQNLSASRPQDRQFILSSKKLLLSDSGFYLCALGGGSSGNTIYFGEGSWLTVV.

The V gene is TRBV5-1, the J gene TRBJ2-5, with D perhaps given as TRBD1 or TRBD2 (5 bases each). The CDR3 extends over 15 amino acids. V lost 4 bases and J 5 bases, leaving 18 bases between the germline ends. In germline, CDR1 is SGHRS, CDR2 YFSETQ. The CDR3 DNA sequence: TGCGCCAGCAGCACCTCGGACACGGCGGGCGAGACCCAGTACTTC. Protein sequence: CASSTSDTAGETQYF.

In its sample, this clone was seen once. The DNA of the CDR3 is TGTGCCAGCAGTTTGGGCCCCGACCAGTACTTC. It encodes CASSLGPDQYF. V is TRBV6-5 and J is TRBJ2-5; D ambiguous. The CDR3 has 11 residues. CDR1 MNHEY and CDR2 SVGAGI come from the germline V gene. V was clipped by 4 bases and J by 10 bases, with 10 bases between them.

The chain joins TRBV6-1 to TRBJ1-2; 7 positions agree with TRBD1. CDR1 MNHNS and CDR2 SASEGT come from the germline V gene. This CDR3 is 12 amino acids long. The V gene end was trimmed by 9 bases and the J gene end by 5 bases; junction bases not matched to a gene: 6. This CDR3 is CASSGQKYGYTF. The CDR3 DNA reads as TGTGCCAGTTCGGGACAGAAATATGGCTACACCTTC.

The genes are TRBV28 and TRBJ2-3; the match to TRBD1 covers 7 bases. CDR3 length equals 18 residues. The V segment lost 9 bases and the J segment 6 bases; nucleotides outside the gene matches: 24. Germline CDR1 and CDR2: MDHEN and SYDVKM. The CDR3 coding sequence is TGTGCCAGTTCCTTAAACGGTATCAGGACAGGTGAATTGGATACGCAGTATTTT. It encodes CASSLNGIRTGELDTQYF.

The chain carries TRBV5-5 and TRBJ1-1, with unresolved D. This CDR3 comprises 12 residues. Trimming stripped 4 bases from V and 2 bases from J, with 6 bases between. CDR1 is SGHKS, CDR2 YYEKEE, per germline (reference sequence). DNA for the CDR3: TGTGCCAGCAGCATATTAAACACTGAAGCTTTCTTT. Amino acids: CASSILNTEAFF. Full variable domain (outside the CDR3, taken from reference TRBV5-5 and TRBJ1-1): DAGVTQSPTHLIKTRGQQVTLRCSPISGHKSVSWYQQVLGQGPQFIFQYYEKEERGRGNFPDRFSARQFPNYSSELNVNALLLGDSALYLCASSILNTEAFFGQGTRLTVV.